This T cell receptor beta chain was retrieved from a study of blood T cell repertoires in COVID-19. Per the study methods: It was from reference gene primer amplification that nucleated cell counts were estimated. Assay: immunoSEQ multiplex PCR; the TCRdb copy retains only in-frame clones and omits some. V and J calls and clone size are those listed in that table; D and trimming were worked out from the DNA. The profile shows 150,000 to 200,000 clones, 75% to 90% of them singletons. The sequenced sample was peripheral blood. The sequence was collected from a woman aged 60 to 75 with acute or convalescent COVID-19.

The CDR3 sequence is CASSLAEFPQFF. The CDR3 bases are TGTGCCAGCAGCTTAGCGGAGTTCCCGCAGTTCTTC. The V call is TRBV7-8, the J call TRBJ2-1; D not resolved. CDR1 is SGHVS, CDR2 FQNEAQ, per germline. The germline V and J ends were trimmed by 0 bases and 12 bases, with 9 bases remaining between them. The CDR3 has 12 amino acids.